This T cell receptor beta chain was documented in a study of blood T cell repertoires in COVID-19. Study-wide background: T cells, B-cell-depleted T cells, or PBMCs supplied cDNA or gDNA.

The assay was immunoSEQ multiplex PCR, and TCRdb's table has in-frame clones only and misses some. The table includes about 250,000 clones, about three quarters detected once. CDR3 length: 18 amino acids. Germline assignment: CDR1 SGHVT and CDR2 SQSDAQ. Trimming took 2 bases from V and 8 from J; bases not matched to a gene: 16. The J gene is TRBJ2-2, the V gene TRBV7-4; 8 positions match TRBD1. Sequencing was done on a sample of peripheral blood. The TCR sequence derives from a woman aged 80 or over with acute or convalescent COVID-19. CDR3 in amino acids: CASSLFPDRVYLRGELFF. In DNA form, the CDR3 reads TGTGCCAGCAGCTTATTCCCGGACAGGGTATATTTGCGGGGGGAGCTGTTTTTT.